This paragraph reports one TCR beta chain. The sample originates from a study of blood T cell repertoires in COVID-19. Here immunoSEQ multiplex PCR was the method, and the copy in TCRdb shows in-frame clones only, minus some. The sample lists roughly 400,000 clones; around 89% were seen once. V gave up 1 base and J gave up 4 bases, with 8 bases separating them. The CDR3 is made up of 13 amino acids. Germline loops: CDR1 SGHDN, CDR2 FVKESK. This chain uses TRBV14 with TRBJ2-7; D unclear. The sequence was obtained from a man aged 25-45 years who had recovered from COVID-19. The sequencing sample was made of PBMCs or T cells enriched from blood (not recorded which). CDR3 sequence (DNA): TGTGCCAGCAGCCAAGTGGAGAGATACGAGCAGTACTTC. The encoded protein is CASSQVERYEQYF. The full variable domain, its missing parts supplied by reference TRBV14 and TRBJ2-7, is EAGVTQFPSHSVIEKGQTVTLRCDPISGHDNLYWYRRVMGKEIKFLLHFVKESKQDESGMPNNRFLAERTGGTYSTLKVQPAELEDSGVYFCASSQVERYEQYFGPGTRLTVT.